A single T cell receptor beta chain is shown here with its context. Original data processing: Cell counts per sample came from amplifying reference gene primers. The method was immunoSEQ multiplex PCR; TCRdb's version includes in-frame clones alone and lacks a portion of them. V and J calls and clone size come straight from that table; D and trimming were deduced from the DNA. The sample consists of about 50,000 clones, 82% of them appearing once. The data belong to a study of blood T cell repertoires in COVID-19. Across the study: Samples of COVID-19 (acute and convalescent) were obtained from the United States, Italy and Spain. T cells, B-cell-depleted T cells, or PBMCs supplied cDNA or gDNA.

The clonotype comes from a woman in her sixties with acute or convalescent COVID-19. Sequenced sample: peripheral blood.

The CDR3, as DNA: TGTGCCAGCAGCCAACGAGCCCAGACAGATTATGGCTACACCTTC. Residues: CASSQRAQTDYGYTF. The chain couples TRBV9 to TRBJ1-2; tentative D call: TRBD1 (5 bases). The CDR3 loop spans 15 amino acids. The germline V gene has CDR1 SGDLS and CDR2 YYNGEE. Trimming removed 4 bases from V and 5 bases from J, with 18 bases in between.